Following are 31 T cell receptor beta chains from one sample sequenced in a study of blood T cell repertoires in COVID-19. Data came from immunoSEQ multiplex PCR; TCRdb stores just in-frame clones and leaves some out. The table shows fewer than 300,000 clones, with roughly nine tenths occurring only once. Sequenced: peripheral blood. Every receptor here comes from a woman aged 25 to 39 with COVID-19, enrolled during active disease.

The chain is built from TRBV7-2 and TRBJ2-1, with D possibly being TRBD1 (6 bases). V lost 4 bases and J 7 bases, leaving 14 bases between the germline ends. Germline V lookup: CDR1 SGHTA, CDR2 FQGNSA. The CDR3 loop spans 14 amino acids. This CDR3 reads CASSYHREGNEQFF. The CDR3 DNA is TGTGCCAGCAGCTACCACAGGGAAGGGAATGAGCAGTTCTTC. Based on the CDR3 plus reference TRBV7-2 and TRBJ2-1, the full variable domain is GAGVSQSPSNKVTEKGKDVELRCDPISGHTALYWYRQSLGQGLEFLIYFQGNSAPDKSGLPSDRFSAERTGGSVSTLTIQRTQQEDSAVYLCASSYHREGNEQFFGPGTRLTVL.

The gene calls are TRBV2 and TRBJ2-2; 11 bases line up with TRBD2. The CDR3 runs to 15 residues. CDR1 is SNHLY and CDR2 is FYNNEI in the germline V gene. Unmatched junction bases numbered 0, after V lost 6 bases and J lost 0 bases. CDR3 nucleotide sequence: TGTGCCAGCAGGACTAGCGGGACGAACACCGGGGAGCTGTTTTTT. Translating it yields CASRTSGTNTGELFF.

The V gene is TRBV27, the J gene TRBJ1-2; the D is unclear. CDR1 MNHEY and CDR2 SMNVEV come from the germline V gene (reference sequence). V was shortened by 4 bases and J by 1 base, with 7 bases between the two germline ends. This CDR3 is built from 13 residues. The CDR3 region is CASSSGSNYGYTF. DNA for the CDR3: TGTGCCAGCAGTTCGGGGAGTAACTATGGCTACACCTTC.

This chain joins TRBV28 and TRBJ2-7; the D is unclear. The CDR3 is made up of 14 amino acids. CDR1 and CDR2 from the germline V gene are MDHEN and SYDVKM. Trimming took 7 bases from V and 6 from J, leaving 19 bases between them. The CDR3 sequence is CASTPVGAPLEQYF. CDR3 bases: TGTGCCAGCACCCCGGTCGGTGCGCCCCTCGAGCAGTACTTC.

The chain links TRBV5-4 to TRBJ1-2, with D tentatively TRBD1 (6 bases). This CDR3 comprises 15 residues. Between the trimmed V and J ends, which lost 0 bases and 6 bases, there was a span of 15 bases. CDR1 and CDR2 (germline): SGHNT, YYREEE (reference sequence). The CDR3 sequence is CASSLVGQGFDGYTF. The CDR3, as DNA: TGTGCCAGCAGCTTGGTAGGGCAGGGGTTTGATGGCTACACCTTC. The full variable domain, its missing parts supplied by reference TRBV5-4 and TRBJ1-2, is ETGVTQSPTHLIKTRGQQVTLRCSSQSGHNTVSWYQQALGQGPQFIFQYYREEENGRGNFPPRFSGLQFPNYSSELNVNALELDDSALYLCASSLVGQGFDGYTFGSGTRLTVV.

This clone has just one count. The J gene is TRBJ2-5, the V gene TRBV28; tentative D call: TRBD2 (6 bases). The CDR3 length is 14 residues. The V end lost 4 bases, the J end lost 4 bases, and 13 bases lay between the germline ends. Germline CDR1 reads MDHEN; CDR2 reads SYDVKM. CDR3 in DNA: TGTGCCAGCAGTTCGGGGGTTGGGATAGAGACCCAGTACTTC. It is translated as CASSSGVGIETQYF.

The chain joins TRBV30 to TRBJ2-3, with 9 bases aligning to TRBD2. CDR1 and CDR2 from the germline V gene are GTSNPN and SVGIG (reference sequence). The CDR3 runs to 14 residues. V was pared by 4 bases and J by 1 base, with 3 bases of the junction left unmatched. The CDR3 bases are TGTGCCTGGACTCGGACTAGCGGCACAGATACGCAGTATTTT. It yields the protein CAWTRTSGTDTQYF.

The J gene is TRBJ1-5, the V gene TRBV27; the match to TRBD1 covers 11 bases. J gave up 4 bases and V 4 bases, and 6 bases lay outside the gene matches. This CDR3 is 16 amino acids long. The V gene's germline CDR1 is MNHEY and CDR2 SMNVEV (reference sequence). The CDR3 here is CASSSGQGAWNQPQHF. In DNA form, the CDR3 reads TGTGCCAGCAGTTCAGGACAGGGGGCATGGAATCAGCCCCAGCATTTT.

The chain has TRBV3-1 (or the pseudogene TRBV3-2) and TRBJ2-1; D remains ambiguous. V lost 3 bases to trimming and J lost 8 bases, with 11 bases between them. CDR3 length: 13 residues. Germline V gene data show CDR1 as LGHDT and CDR2 as YNNKEL (reference sequence). CDR3 sequence (DNA): TGTGCCAGCAGCCATCCCCCTCCCGATGAGCAGTTCTTC. Translation gives CASSHPPPDEQFF.

The V gene is TRBV4-2, the J gene TRBJ2-5; D is unclear. CDR3 length: 14 amino acids. Trimming took 9 bases from V and 5 from J, leaving 19 bases between them. The germline gives CDR1 LGHNA, CDR2 YNFKEQ. CDR3 nucleotide sequence: TGTGCCAGTAACCAAATTTTAGCTGCGGAGACCCAGTACTTC. It is translated as CASNQILAAETQYF.

The J gene is TRBJ1-2, the V gene TRBV5-4; 9 nucleotides align to TRBD1. Germline trimming cut 5 bases from V and 4 bases from J; bases unmatched to any gene: 9. The CDR3 contains 15 residues. Germline CDR1 SGHNT, CDR2 YYREEE (reference sequence). The CDR3 nucleotides read TGTGCCAGCAGTTCCGGGACAGGGATTCGCTATGGCTACACCTTC. Its protein is CASSSGTGIRYGYTF.

The chain uses TRBV4-1 and TRBJ2-7, with TRBD1 identical over 9 bases. V gave up 1 base and J gave up 2 bases; unmatched junction bases: 3. The CDR3 has 15 residues. Germline V gene lookup returns CDR1 MGHRA and CDR2 YSYEKL. The CDR3 region is CASSQVGQGAYEQYF. Here the CDR3 DNA reads TGCGCCAGCAGCCAAGTGGGACAGGGTGCCTACGAGCAGTACTTC.

The V and J genes are TRBV10-1 and TRBJ2-1, with D perhaps matching TRBD2 (6 bases). This CDR3 contains 15 residues. V dropped 5 bases and J dropped 5 bases, with 16 bases sitting between them. Germline CDR1 is WNHNN and CDR2 is SYGVQD (reference sequence). CDR3 coding DNA: TGCGCCAGCAGTAAGGCGGGGACGGAAAACAATGAGCAGTTCTTC. This encodes CASSKAGTENNEQFF.

The sample holds one count of this clone. This sequence joins TRBV7-9 and TRBJ1-1; 7 positions match TRBD1. Trimming at V came to 10 bases and at J to 0 bases, leaving 11 bases not matched to a gene. The CDR3 length is 15 residues. Per the germline V gene, CDR1 is SEHNR and CDR2 is FQNEAQ (reference sequence). CDR3 protein: CAIQRRTGLNTEAFF. Here the CDR3 DNA reads TGTGCCATCCAAAGACGGACAGGACTGAACACTGAAGCTTTCTTT. The full variable domain, its missing parts supplied by reference TRBV7-9 and TRBJ1-1, is DTGVSQNPRHKITKRGQNVTFRCDPISEHNRLYWYRQTLGQGPEFLTYFQNEAQLEKSRLLSDRFSAERPKGSFSTLEIQRTEQGDSAMYLCAIQRRTGLNTEAFFGQGTRLTVV.

The V and J genes are TRBV4-1 and TRBJ2-7; perhaps TRBD1 as D (6 bases). The germline gives CDR1 MGHRA, CDR2 YSYEKL. The CDR3 extends over 15 amino acids. V lost 4 bases and J lost 2, with 15 bases in between. The chain's CDR3 is CASSLSPDSAYEQYF. The CDR3 DNA reads as TGCGCCAGCAGCCTATCCCCGGACAGCGCCTACGAGCAGTACTTC.

The J gene is TRBJ1-2, the V gene TRBV5-1, with D hard to call. V dropped 4 bases and J dropped 8 bases, with 18 bases sitting between them. The CDR3 contains 14 residues. Germline assignment: CDR1 SGHRS and CDR2 YFSETQ. The CDR3 spells CASSTGTGGLGYTF. DNA for the CDR3: TGCGCCAGCAGCACGGGTACGGGTGGCTTAGGCTACACCTTC. Full variable domain (missing parts from reference TRBV5-1 and TRBJ1-2): KAGVTQTPRYLIKTRGQQVTLSCSPISGHRSVSWYQQTPGQGLQFLFEYFSETQRNKGNFPGRFSGRQFSNSRSEMNVSTLELGDSALYLCASSTGTGGLGYTFGSGTRLTVV.

About this clone: This same CDR3 is encoded by further DNA sequences in the sample. The chain combines TRBV12-3 or TRBV12-4 with TRBJ2-7; TRBD2 matches 11 bases. The CDR3 has 12 amino acids. Trimming at V came to 6 bases and at J to 9 bases, leaving 4 bases not matched to a gene. DNA of the CDR3: TGTGCCAGCAGCCCTACTAGCGGGGGGCAGTACTTC. This sequence encodes CASSPTSGGQYF.

The rearrangement joins TRBV18 to TRBJ1-1, with D possibly matching TRBD1 (6 bases). V lost 8 bases and J 2 bases, leaving 9 bases between the germline ends. This CDR3 is 12 amino acids long. Germline V lookup: CDR1 KGHSH, CDR2 LQKENI. The CDR3 protein is CASQQGNTEAFF. CDR3 nucleotides: TGTGCCAGCCAACAGGGCAACACTGAAGCTTTCTTT.

The chain is built from TRBV9 and TRBJ1-5; 7 bases line up with TRBD1. Trimming took 0 bases from V and 4 from J; bases not matched to a gene: 4. The CDR3 contains 15 residues. Germline values: CDR1 SGDLS, CDR2 YYNGEE. In DNA, the CDR3 is TGTGCCAGCAGCGTAGCAGGGGGGATGAATCAGCCCCAGCATTTT. Encoded protein: CASSVAGGMNQPQHF.

The chain joins TRBV5-6 to TRBJ1-2; a weak D match, TRBD1 (5 bases). V was cut by 1 base and J by 4 bases, with 11 bases left in between. Germline assignment: CDR1 SGHDT and CDR2 YYEEEE. The CDR3 runs 14 residues. The CDR3 DNA follows: TGTGCCAGCAGCTTGTTTCAGGGTAGCTATGGCTACACCTTC. Encoded protein: CASSLFQGSYGYTF.

This clone came up once. The chain uses TRBV7-4 and TRBJ2-7, with TRBD2 matching over 8 bases. Germline assignment: CDR1 SGHVT and CDR2 SQSDAQ. The V gene end was trimmed by 4 bases and the J gene end by 3 bases; junction bases not matched to a gene: 11. The length of the CDR3 is 16 residues. The CDR3 coding sequence is TGTGCCAGCAGCTCCACCCCGGGGGGGTGGGGCTACGAGCAGTACTTC. It is translated as CASSSTPGGWGYEQYF.

The rearrangement uses TRBV6-5 and TRBJ1-1; TRBD1 aligns across 11 bases. There are 16 residues in the CDR3. Germline CDR1 MNHEY, CDR2 SVGAGI. J was trimmed by 4 bases and V by 2 bases; bases with no gene match: 6. In DNA form, the CDR3 reads TGTGCCAGCAGTTACCTCCGGGACAGGGGGAGCACTGAAGCTTTCTTT. It encodes CASSYLRDRGSTEAFF.

The chain links TRBV29-1 to TRBJ2-7; 7 nucleotides line up with TRBD2. The CDR3 has 13 amino acids. Germline V gene sequence: CDR1 SQVTM, CDR2 ANQGSEA. Trimming removed 4 bases from V and 4 bases from J; junction bases left unmatched: 7. The CDR3 loop reads CSVAVVGGYEQYF. The CDR3 nucleotides are TGCAGCGTTGCCGTAGTGGGGGGGTACGAGCAGTACTTC.

This clone was found once. The chain combines TRBV6-5 with TRBJ2-7; no firm D call. V was pared by 4 bases and J by 4 bases, with 5 bases between. CDR1 is MNHEY, CDR2 SVGAGI, per germline. This CDR3 has 11 residues. In nucleotides, the CDR3 is TGTGCCAGCAGTTCCTTTTACGAGCAGTACTTC. Protein sequence: CASSSFYEQYF.

The chain employs TRBV18 and TRBJ2-3; D call uncertain. The germline CDR1 and CDR2 sequences are KGHSH and LQKENI. V was pared by 6 bases and J by 0 bases, with 10 bases between. The CDR3 is 14 amino acids. The CDR3 DNA reads TGTGCCAGCTCTGCGGCCAGAAGCACAGATACGCAGTATTTT. This sequence encodes CASSAARSTDTQYF.

V is TRBV6-5 and J is TRBJ2-3, with TRBD2 as a possible D gene (6 bases). The CDR3 has 14 residues. The germline gives CDR1 MNHEY, CDR2 SVGAGI. Trimming took off 6 bases at V and 2 bases at J, with 12 bases between the two ends. CDR3 nucleotides: TGTGCCAGCAGGAGGGAGGAATTCACAGATACGCAGTATTTT. Translation gives CASRREEFTDTQYF.

The chain employs TRBV28 and TRBJ1-1, with D possibly being TRBD1 (5 bases). This CDR3 is built from 13 residues. The V gene lost 3 bases and the J gene lost 4 bases, with 9 bases spanning the gap. Germline assignment: CDR1 MDHEN and CDR2 SYDVKM. The CDR3 region has the DNA TGTGCCAGCAGTTTTGGGGGGACCACTGAAGCTTTCTTT. This gives the protein CASSFGGTTEAFF.

The chain is built from TRBV20-1 and TRBJ2-7, with 11 bases identical to TRBD2. Losses at the gene ends were 3 bases for V and 1 base for J; bases not matched to a gene: 11. In germline, CDR1 is DFQATT, CDR2 SNEGSKA (reference sequence). The CDR3 contains 17 residues. CDR3 bases: TGCAGTGCTAGTCCAACTAGCGGGGGCCCCTTTTCCTACGAGCAGTACTTC. As protein: CSASPTSGGPFSYEQYF.

The V and J genes are TRBV18 and TRBJ1-5; D might be TRBD1 (5 bases). Deletions cut 2 bases from V and 3 bases from J, with 17 bases between. Germline CDR1 KGHSH, CDR2 LQKENI. This CDR3 is built from 17 residues. The CDR3 DNA reads as TGTGCCAGCTCACCAGAGGACACCCTTCCTTCCAATCAGCCCCAGCATTTT. Its translation is CASSPEDTLPSNQPQHF.

The chain couples TRBV28 to TRBJ2-2; TRBD2 is a possible D gene (6 bases). V lost 2 bases to trimming and J lost 3 bases, with 7 bases between them. Germline assignment: CDR1 MDHEN and CDR2 SYDVKM. The CDR3 is 14 amino acids. This CDR3 reads CASSLLAYTGELFF. Here the CDR3 DNA reads TGTGCCAGCAGTTTACTAGCGTACACCGGGGAGCTGTTTTTT.

The chain joins TRBV6-5 to TRBJ2-7; TRBD2 matches at 7 bases. Germline CDR1 MNHEY, CDR2 SVGAGI. The ends lost 0 bases at V and 1 base at J; junction bases unmatched: 3. CDR3 length: 15 residues. CDR3 coding DNA: TGTGCCAGCAGTTACTCCGTTAGCGGGTCCTACGAGCAGTACTTC. It translates to CASSYSVSGSYEQYF.